Shown below are 22 T cell receptor beta chains from a single sample sequenced in a study of early T cells in non-severe SARS-CoV-2 infection. TCRdb re-called the 5' RACE reads with MiXCR, one entry per CDR3 protein. Of 85,000 to 100,000 distinct CDR3 sequences in the sample, about 10% were seen once. The sequencing used whole blood, collected at baseline. These receptors all stem from an adult who was a healthcare worker with PCR-confirmed SARS-CoV-2 infection or an uninfected control (not recorded which).

This clonotype was detected many times. J is TRBJ2-2 and V is TRBV7-2, with D possibly being TRBD2 (6 bases). CDR3 length equals 15 residues. Trimming left V 1 base short and J 3 bases short, with 9 bases between. CDR1 SGHTA and CDR2 FQGNSA come from the germline V gene. The CDR3 region has the DNA TGTGCCAGCAGCTTAGGCGGGGCGCACACCGGGGAGCTGTTTTTT. It encodes CASSLGGAHTGELFF.

This clonotype appeared a few times. The rearrangement joins TRBV5-4 to TRBJ2-7; the D is unclear. The germline V gene encodes CDR1 SGHNT and CDR2 YYREEE (reference sequence). Trimming removed 2 bases from V and 4 bases from J, with 10 bases in between. This CDR3 has 13 amino acids. The CDR3 nucleotides read TGTGCCAGCAGCTTTTCTATGGGTTACGAGCAGTACTTC. Its translation is CASSFSMGYEQYF.

This clonotype was seen more than once but under ten times. This chain uses TRBV3-1 with TRBJ2-7; the D is unclear. With 8 bases removed from V and 5 bases from J, the gap between germline ends came to 10 bases. This CDR3 is built from 11 residues. Per the germline V gene, CDR1 is LGHDT and CDR2 is YNNKEL (reference sequence). The CDR3 loop reads CASEAYNEQYF. CDR3 coding DNA: TGTGCCAGCGAGGCGTATAACGAGCAGTACTTC.

This clonotype was observed a few times. V is TRBV4-2 and J is TRBJ2-2; D perhaps matches TRBD2 (6 bases). Trimming removed 5 bases from V and 5 bases from J, with 21 bases in between. The CDR3 totals 17 residues. Germline V lookup: CDR1 LGHNA, CDR2 YNFKEQ. CDR3 sequence reads: CASSAEPSAGSTGELFF. The CDR3 bases are TGTGCCAGCAGCGCCGAACCTAGCGCTGGGAGTACCGGGGAGCTGTTTTTT.

This clonotype was seen only a few times. The chain employs TRBV20-1 and TRBJ1-2; 8 bases fit TRBD1. Germline V gene sequence: CDR1 DFQATT, CDR2 SNEGSKA (reference sequence). The J segment lost 4 bases and the V segment lost 0 bases, leaving 1 base of the junction unmatched. The CDR3 has 13 residues. The CDR3 sequence: CSARDGTGYGYTF. For the CDR3, the DNA is TGCAGTGCTAGAGATGGGACAGGCTATGGCTACACCTTC.

This clonotype was recorded many times. The chain links TRBV20-1 to TRBJ1-1; D unclear. This CDR3 contains 12 residues. In germline, CDR1 is DFQATT, CDR2 SNEGSKA (reference sequence). Trimming took 3 bases from V and 5 from J, leaving 10 bases between them. As DNA, the CDR3 is TGCAGTGCTAGGGAACGGATGACTGAAGCTTTCTTT. It is translated as CSARERMTEAFF.

This clonotype turned up a few times. V usage is TRBV18 and J usage is TRBJ2-1; 7 nucleotides align to TRBD1. The CDR3 has 14 residues. Germline V gives CDR1 KGHSH, CDR2 LQKENI. V shed 3 bases and J 5 bases; nucleotides not matched to a gene: 4. This CDR3 is CASSPGTGDNEQFF. In DNA form, the CDR3 reads TGTGCCAGCTCACCCGGAACAGGGGACAATGAGCAGTTCTTC.

The V and J genes are TRBV14 and TRBJ1-1, with D possibly being TRBD1 (5 bases). Germline-derived CDR1 and CDR2 are SGHDN and FVKESK. V was trimmed by 8 bases and J by 3 bases, leaving 13 bases between them. The CDR3 runs 13 residues. This chain's CDR3 is CASSAGRHTEAFF. The DNA of the CDR3 is TGTGCCAGCTCCGCAGGGAGGCACACTGAAGCTTTCTTT.

This clonotype was observed many times. This chain uses TRBV29-1 with TRBJ1-2; perhaps TRBD1 as D (5 bases). In germline, CDR1 is SQVTM, CDR2 ANQGSEA. CDR3 length: 11 residues. Between the trimmed V and J ends, which lost 4 bases and 10 bases, there was a span of 13 bases. The CDR3 sequence: CSVVGQGIYTF. CDR3 sequence (DNA): TGCAGCGTTGTAGGACAAGGAATCTACACCTTC.

The V call is TRBV7-2, the J call TRBJ2-3; 8 bases map to TRBD2. Germline trimming cut 5 bases from V and 8 bases from J; bases unmatched to any gene: 12. The CDR3 runs 15 residues. CDR1 and CDR2 from the germline V gene are SGHTA and FQGNSA. CDR3 protein: CASSPPSGGAGTQYF. In DNA, the CDR3 is TGTGCCAGCAGCCCTCCAAGCGGGGGTGCGGGTACGCAGTATTTT.

The J gene is TRBJ1-2, the V gene TRBV24-1; perhaps TRBD1 as D (6 bases). The CDR3 contains 13 residues. Looked up from germline, CDR1 is KGHDR and CDR2 is SFDVKD. With 7 bases removed from V and 3 bases from J, the gap between germline ends came to 11 bases. CDR3 region: CATSRTEYYGYTF. DNA of the CDR3: TGTGCCACCAGCCGGACAGAATACTATGGCTACACCTTC.

In its sample, this clonotype was seen many times. The genes are TRBV19 and TRBJ2-7; 7 nucleotides align to TRBD1. The V and J ends lost 8 bases and 0 bases, in that order; junction bases with no gene match: 7. Germline-derived CDR1 and CDR2 are LNHDA and SQIVND (reference sequence). The CDR3 length is 14 residues. The CDR3 DNA sequence: TGTGCCAGTCGCCGGGACAGTAGCTCCTACGAGCAGTACTTC. Encoded protein: CASRRDSSSYEQYF.

CDR3 bases: TGTGCCAGCAGGGGGGCAAACACCGGGGAGCTGTTTTTT. Protein: CASRGANTGELFF. The chain carries TRBV7-3 and TRBJ2-2, with D tentatively TRBD1 (6 bases). Germline V CDR1 and CDR2: SGHTA, FQGTGA. Between the trimmed V and J ends, which lost 6 bases and 2 bases, there was a span of 7 bases. The CDR3 spans 13 residues. The variable domain in full, with the rest retrieved from reference TRBV7-3 and TRBJ2-2, is GAGVSQTPSNKVTEKGKYVELRCDPISGHTALYWYRQSLGQGPEFLIYFQGTGAADDSGLPNDRFFAVRPEGSVSTLKIQRTERGDSAVYLCASRGANTGELFFGEGSRLTVL.

This clonotype was picked up a small number of times. The CDR3 protein is CASSPGTSYEQFF. The DNA for the CDR3 is TGTGCCAGCAGCCCCGGGACTAGCTATGAGCAGTTCTTC. The chain is built from TRBV3-1 and TRBJ2-1, with 9 bases matching TRBD2. The CDR3 consists of 13 residues. V lost 4 bases to trimming and J lost 8 bases; unmatched junction nucleotides: 3. Germline-derived CDR1 and CDR2 are LGHDT and YNNKEL (reference sequence).

This clonotype was observed a few times. The chain employs TRBV25-1 and TRBJ1-4; TRBD1 might be the D (5 bases). Trimming left V 7 bases short and J 6 bases short, with 12 bases between. Germline CDR1 is MGHDK and CDR2 is SYGVNS. CDR3 size: 13 residues. The CDR3 protein is CASMKGTYEKLFF. The CDR3 nucleotides read TGTGCCAGCATGAAGGGGACCTATGAAAAACTGTTTTTT.

This clonotype was seen a few times. This chain joins TRBV29-1 and TRBJ2-3; 7 bases align to TRBD2. This CDR3 has 15 residues. V lost 8 bases, J lost 3 bases, and 14 bases stayed unmatched. Germline CDR1 reads SQVTM; CDR2 reads ANQGSEA. CDR3 region: CSSPSGGSGTDTQYF. The CDR3 coding sequence is TGCAGCTCTCCATCGGGCGGGAGTGGAACAGATACGCAGTATTTT.

In its sample, this clonotype was seen a few times. The CDR3, as DNA: TGCGCCAGCAGCAACTACAATGAGCAGTTCTTC. Its translation is CASSNYNEQFF. The rearrangement uses TRBV5-1 and TRBJ2-1, with D unclear. V dropped 4 bases and J dropped 3 bases, with 2 bases sitting between them. In germline, CDR1 is SGHRS, CDR2 YFSETQ. The CDR3 covers 11 residues.

The rearrangement joins TRBV18 to TRBJ1-1; 9 bases map to TRBD1. With 0 bases clipped from V and 3 bases from J, the junction kept 11 bases outside the gene matches. Germline CDR1 is KGHSH and CDR2 is LQKENI. This CDR3 is 18 amino acids long. The CDR3, as DNA: TGTGCCAGCTCACCACCTGGCTGGGGACAGGGTCGGGACACTGAAGCTTTCTTT. Encoded protein: CASSPPGWGQGRDTEAFF.

The sample holds a few counts of this clonotype. This chain connects TRBV12-3 or TRBV12-4 to TRBJ1-5; tentatively, D is TRBD1 (6 bases). The CDR3 totals 15 residues. With 6 bases removed from V and 3 bases from J, the gap between germline ends came to 15 bases. CDR3 region: CASSIIQGANQPQHF. The CDR3 nucleotides read TGTGCCAGCAGCATAATACAGGGAGCCAATCAGCCCCAGCATTTT.

This clonotype showed up many times. This chain joins TRBV10-3 and TRBJ2-7; the D gene is possibly TRBD2 (6 bases). Germline V gene sequence: CDR1 ENHRY, CDR2 SYGVKD. The CDR3 covers 14 residues. Trimming left V 3 bases short and J 5 bases short, with 14 bases between. The CDR3 reads CAISDGTSHDEQYF. In DNA form, the CDR3 reads TGTGCCATCAGTGACGGGACTTCCCACGACGAGCAGTACTTC.

This clonotype was observed many times. The chain joins TRBV12-3 or TRBV12-4 to TRBJ1-1; D may be TRBD1 (6 bases). The CDR3 has 13 amino acids. The V end was cut by 5 bases, the J end by 6 bases, with 13 bases between. This CDR3 is CASSNIRGAEAFF. DNA for the CDR3: TGTGCCAGCAGTAACATCAGGGGAGCTGAAGCTTTCTTT.

The chain couples TRBV10-2 to TRBJ2-5, with 8 bases lining up with TRBD2. Germline assignment: CDR1 WSHSY and CDR2 SAAADI. Germline trimming cut 4 bases from V and 5 bases from J; bases unmatched to any gene: 18. CDR3 length: 18 residues. CDR3 nucleotides: TGCGCCAGCAGTGCGTCGGTGACCCCGGGACTAGTAGGGGAGACCCAGTACTTC. As protein: CASSASVTPGLVGETQYF.